Shown below are 18 T cell receptor beta chains from a single sample sequenced in a study of blood T cell repertoires in COVID-19. The data were produced by immunoSEQ multiplex PCR, yet TCRdb's version contains in-frame clones alone and is incomplete. The sample has around 170,000 clones, around 80% seen once. Sequenced: PBMCs or T cells enriched from blood (not recorded which). The source of these receptors is a woman aged 45-59 years who had recovered from COVID-19.

The chain is built from TRBV11-3 and TRBJ1-4; D perhaps matches TRBD1 (5 bases). Germline V lookup: CDR1 SGHNT, CDR2 YENEEA. Trimming cost V 3 bases and J 2 bases, with 10 bases left between them. The CDR3 has 15 residues. CDR3 DNA sequence: TGTGCCAGCAGCTTCTCTTCAGGGACTAATGAAAAACTGTTTTTT. Its translation is CASSFSSGTNEKLFF.

The chain carries TRBV7-9 and TRBJ2-5; 7 nucleotides line up with TRBD1. Germline V gene sequence: CDR1 SEHNR, CDR2 FQNEAQ (reference sequence). The CDR3 runs to 14 residues. V shed 5 bases, J shed 1 base, and the junction held 4 bases outside the gene matches. The CDR3 protein is CASSLGQAQETQYF. Written as DNA, the CDR3 is TGTGCCAGCAGCCTCGGACAGGCCCAAGAGACCCAGTACTTC.

This clone was recorded once. The CDR3 spells CASSFESSYNSPLHF. CDR3 in DNA: TGTGCCAGCAGCTTCGAGAGCTCCTATAATTCACCCCTCCACTTT. The V call is TRBV11-2, the J call TRBJ1-6; D unclear. The germline CDR1 and CDR2 sequences are SGHAT and FQNNGV. V was pared by 3 bases and J by 0 bases, with 6 bases between. The CDR3 sequence is 15 residues long.

This chain uses TRBV3-1 (or the pseudogene TRBV3-2) with TRBJ1-3; 7 positions agree with TRBD1. The CDR3 extends over 16 amino acids. Germline V gives CDR1 LGHDT, CDR2 YNNKEL (reference sequence). V gave up 0 bases and J gave up 0 bases; unmatched junction bases: 2. CDR3 sequence reads: CASSQEGQLSGNTIYF. In nucleotides, the CDR3 is TGTGCCAGCAGCCAAGAGGGACAGCTCTCTGGAAACACCATATATTTT.

The chain is built from TRBV11-3 and TRBJ2-2; perhaps TRBD1 as D (6 bases). V was pared by 4 bases and J by 2 bases, with 8 bases between. Germline V gene lookup returns CDR1 SGHNT and CDR2 YENEEA. The CDR3 runs 14 residues. The CDR3 region is CASSSGVNTGELFF. CDR3 nucleotide sequence: TGTGCCAGCAGCTCAGGGGTTAACACCGGGGAGCTGTTTTTT.

The chain carries TRBV15 and TRBJ2-7, with a possible D match to TRBD1 (5 bases). Germline lookup yields CDR1 LNHNV and CDR2 YYDKDF (reference sequence). The CDR3 has 14 residues. V shed 5 bases and J shed 0 bases, with 11 bases lying between them. For the CDR3, the DNA is TGTGCCACCAGCTCGGCAGGGATCTCCTACGAGCAGTACTTC. Protein: CATSSAGISYEQYF.

The CDR3 region is CASSLQGDLQNTEAFF. The CDR3 nucleotides are TGTGCCAGCAGCTTGCAGGGGGACCTACAGAACACTGAAGCTTTCTTT. This rearrangement joins TRBV7-3 to TRBJ1-1, with 7 bases matching TRBD1. Trimming removed 3 bases from V and 1 base from J; junction bases left unmatched: 8. CDR3 length equals 16 residues. Germline CDR1 and CDR2: SGHTA and FQGTGA.

The V call is TRBV7-9, the J call TRBJ2-5; D is unresolved. The V gene lost 5 bases and the J gene lost 2 bases, with 15 bases spanning the gap. This CDR3 is built from 15 residues. Germline CDR1 SEHNR, CDR2 FQNEAQ (reference sequence). CDR3 region: CASSRRSRSQETQYF. Here the CDR3 DNA reads TGTGCCAGCAGCAGAAGGAGTAGGTCACAAGAGACCCAGTACTTC. The whole variable domain, filled in from reference TRBV7-9 and TRBJ2-5, reads DTGVSQNPRHKITKRGQNVTFRCDPISEHNRLYWYRQTLGQGPEFLTYFQNEAQLEKSRLLSDRFSAERPKGSFSTLEIQRTEQGDSAMYLCASSRRSRSQETQYFGPGTRLLVL.

The chain couples TRBV28 to TRBJ2-7, with D possibly being TRBD2 (5 bases). V gave up 6 bases and J gave up 6 bases, with 12 bases separating them. This CDR3 has 12 residues. Germline CDR1 MDHEN, CDR2 SYDVKM. Written as DNA, the CDR3 is TGTGCCAGCAGGCTGATCGCGGGCGAGCAGTACTTC. Its protein product is CASRLIAGEQYF.

CDR3 protein: CASSHPETGTGQYF. Here the CDR3 DNA reads TGTGCCAGCAGTCACCCCGAGACGGGTACCGGGCAGTACTTC. The rearrangement uses TRBV28 and TRBJ2-7, with D unclear. Looked up from germline, CDR1 is MDHEN and CDR2 is SYDVKM. Trimming left V 5 bases short and J 9 bases short, with 20 bases between. This CDR3 region has 14 residues.

This chain connects TRBV5-1 to TRBJ2-5; no reliable D call. CDR1 is SGHRS and CDR2 is YFSETQ in the germline V gene. The CDR3 extends over 14 amino acids. V was pared by 0 bases and J by 3 bases, with 9 bases between. The DNA for the CDR3 is TGCGCCAGCAGCTTGGCCAGGCGCGAAGAGACCCAGTACTTC. Its protein product is CASSLARREETQYF.

J is TRBJ2-2 and V is TRBV18; TRBD1 matches 8 bases. Germline V gives CDR1 KGHSH, CDR2 LQKENI. V shed 0 bases, J shed 6 bases, and the junction held 6 bases outside the gene matches. The CDR3 runs 16 residues. CDR3 loop: CASSPPPDRGPGELFF. The CDR3 DNA reads TGTGCCAGCTCACCACCACCAGACAGGGGTCCCGGGGAGCTGTTTTTT.

This clone appeared a few times. The V call is TRBV7-9, the J call TRBJ1-5; D gene uncertain. The V gene's germline CDR1 is SEHNR and CDR2 FQNEAQ (reference sequence). The CDR3 has 13 residues. Trimming left V 6 bases short and J 5 bases short, with 11 bases between. Here the CDR3 DNA reads TGTGCCAGCAGTTTCGGAGCGGATCAGCCCCAGCATTTT. It translates to CASSFGADQPQHF.

J is TRBJ1-5 and V is TRBV4-3; weak D call: TRBD1 (5 bases). The CDR3 totals 13 residues. The germline V gene encodes CDR1 LGHNA and CDR2 YSLEER. V was pared by 0 bases and J by 7 bases, with 7 bases between. The CDR3 DNA follows: TGCGCCAGCAGCCAAGAGGGGGGGCAGCCCCAGCATTTT. This translates into CASSQEGGQPQHF.

The V and J genes are TRBV6-2 or TRBV6-3 and TRBJ1-5; weak D call: TRBD1 (5 bases). Germline loops: CDR1 MNHEY, CDR2 SVGEGT. Trimming left V 5 bases short and J 7 bases short, with 18 bases between. The CDR3 sequence is 15 residues long. The CDR3 bases are TGTGCCAGCAGTACCCGCCCGACACGGGGGCAGCCCCAGCATTTT. This codes for CASSTRPTRGQPQHF.

The genes are TRBV19 and TRBJ1-1; 7 positions agree with TRBD1. Germline-derived CDR1 and CDR2 are LNHDA and SQIVND (reference sequence). This CDR3 contains 15 residues. J was trimmed by 1 base and V by 7 bases; bases with no gene match: 9. The CDR3 sequence: CASIIGDRANTEAFF. CDR3 sequence (DNA): TGTGCCAGTATCATCGGCGACAGGGCGAACACTGAAGCTTTCTTT.

Notes on this clone: A junction boundary mismatches the germline segment, possibly from a read error. The V and J genes are TRBV18 and TRBJ2-5; 9 nucleotides match TRBD1. Germline CDR1 KGHSH, CDR2 LQKENI. The CDR3 consists of 16 residues. Written as DNA, the CDR3 is TGTGCCAGCTCGCCACAGGGGGCGAGTCTTATCGAGACCCAGTACTTC. Its translation: CASSPQGASLIETQYF. Based on the CDR3 plus reference TRBV18 and TRBJ2-5, the full variable domain is NAGVMQNPRHLVRRRGQEARLRCSPMKGHSHVYWYRQLPEEGLKFMVYLQKENIIDESGMPKERFSAEFPKEGPSILRIQQVVRGDSAAYFCASSPQGASLIETQYFGPGTRLLVL.

This chain joins TRBV7-6 and TRBJ1-1; 11 positions agree with TRBD1. CDR1 is SGHVS and CDR2 is FNYEAQ in the germline V gene. The length of the CDR3 is 17 residues. Trimming removed 5 bases from V and 6 bases from J; junction bases left unmatched: 14. CDR3 DNA sequence: TGTGCCAGCAGCCACAACCACCGGACAGGGGGCGACCCTGAAGCTTTCTTT. As protein: CASSHNHRTGGDPEAFF.